The 10 T cell receptor beta chains given below trace back to one sample, sequenced in a study of CD8 T cells in ankylosing spondylitis. TCRdb passed the 5' RACE reads through MiXCR, listing each CDR3 protein once. The top ten hold about a third of the sample, which has a few hundred thousand distinct CDR3 sequences, 18% seen once. The sample taken for sequencing was blood, either unsorted or a sorted T cell fraction (not recorded which). The receptors originated from a male donor with ankylosing spondylitis or in good health (not recorded which).

This clonotype was counted a few times. The chain is built from TRBV4-2 and TRBJ2-3; no firm D call. This CDR3 is 15 amino acids long. V lost 0 bases and J 0 bases, leaving 7 bases between the germline ends. Per germline, CDR1 LGHNA and CDR2 YNFKEQ. Here the CDR3 DNA reads TGTGCCAGCAGCCAAGAAGATCACAGCACAGATACGCAGTATTTT. Its translation is CASSQEDHSTDTQYF.

J is TRBJ1-5 and V is TRBV6-6; 7 bases are shared with TRBD1. The CDR3 is 13 residues long. Germline V lookup: CDR1 MNHNY, CDR2 SVGAGI (reference sequence). Unmatched junction bases numbered 3, after V lost 8 bases and J lost 2 bases. In DNA form, the CDR3 reads TGTGCCAGCCTCACAGGGGGCAATCAGCCCCAGCATTTT. It is translated as CASLTGGNQPQHF.

Only a few counts were recorded for this clonotype. This sequence joins TRBV12-3 or TRBV12-4 and TRBJ2-1; TRBD2 aligns across 7 bases. J was trimmed by 9 bases and V by 3 bases; bases with no gene match: 5. CDR3 length: 13 residues. The CDR3 sequence: CASSFGRAAEQFF. CDR3 nucleotides: TGTGCCAGCAGTTTTGGGAGGGCCGCTGAGCAGTTCTTC.

This clonotype was seen a few times. The genes are TRBV6-2 or TRBV6-3 and TRBJ2-1; D not resolved. V lost 8 bases and J lost 0, with 8 bases in between. The CDR3 totals 13 residues. Per the germline V gene, CDR1 is MNHEY and CDR2 is SVGEGT. This CDR3 reads CASQESSYNEQFF. CDR3 nucleotide sequence: TGTGCCAGCCAGGAATCCTCCTACAATGAGCAGTTCTTC.

This chain uses TRBV20-1 with TRBJ2-1; no definite D call. With 0 bases removed from V and 1 base from J, the gap between germline ends came to 7 bases. The CDR3 sequence is 14 residues long. From germline, CDR1 is DFQATT and CDR2 SNEGSKA (reference sequence). DNA for the CDR3: TGCAGTGCTAGAGATTGGCCTTCCTACAATGAGCAGTTCTTC. Its protein is CSARDWPSYNEQFF.

This clonotype appeared a few times. The chain uses TRBV6-1 and TRBJ2-3, with D hard to call. The V and J ends lost 6 bases and 4 bases respectively, with 17 bases between them. Per germline, CDR1 MNHNS and CDR2 SASEGT. CDR3 length equals 15 residues. CDR3 in amino acids: CASSLQDNSADTQYF. CDR3 DNA sequence: TGTGCCAGCAGCCTCCAGGATAATAGTGCAGATACGCAGTATTTT.

This clonotype showed up just a few times. This chain connects TRBV29-1 to TRBJ2-3, with D perhaps TRBD2 (6 bases). Trimming removed 2 bases at V and 4 bases at J, with 10 bases between. The CDR3 is made up of 13 amino acids. Germline V lookup: CDR1 SQVTM, CDR2 ANQGSEA. In nucleotides, the CDR3 is TGCAGCGTTGAAAGGGACTTGCCAGATACGCAGTATTTT. It specifies CSVERDLPDTQYF.

The V gene is TRBV29-1, the J gene TRBJ2-2; TRBD2 is a possible D gene (6 bases). There are 13 residues in the CDR3. Trimming left V 7 bases short and J 1 base short, with 10 bases between. Per germline, CDR1 SQVTM and CDR2 ANQGSEA. The CDR3: CSAGTVNTGELFF. The CDR3 bases are TGCAGCGCCGGGACTGTGAACACCGGGGAGCTGTTTTTT.

This clonotype was found a few times. This sequence joins TRBV5-1 and TRBJ2-7; 11 bases agree with TRBD2. With V trimmed by 0 bases and J by 3 bases, 2 bases remained unmatched. The CDR3 totals 15 residues. In germline, CDR1 is SGHRS, CDR2 YFSETQ. The DNA for the CDR3 is TGCGCCAGCAGCTTGGAGGGACTAGCGGACTACGAGCAGTACTTC. Residues: CASSLEGLADYEQYF.

In this sample, this clonotype turned up a few times. This chain uses TRBV7-8 with TRBJ2-1; D gene uncertain. V lost 4 bases to trimming and J lost 3 bases, with 7 bases between them. Germline V gene lookup returns CDR1 SGHVS and CDR2 FQNEAQ. The CDR3 extends over 13 amino acids. CDR3 DNA: TGTGCCAGCAGCTCCAAAAACTACAATGAGCAGTTCTTC. Residues: CASSSKNYNEQFF.